This T cell receptor (beta chain) was recorded in a study of OX40 agonist ivuxolimab in advanced cancers. Study outcomes and limitations: Partial responders treated at 0.1-3.0 mg/kg exhibited clonal expansion among the lowest measured. Not determined was the antigen specificity of the expanded peripheral T cells. Within 6 weeks, CD4+ and CD8+ blood T cells expanded clonally at 0.1 to 3.0 mg/kg.

CDR3 length equals 14 residues. Germline CDR1 reads WNHNN; CDR2 reads SYGVQD (reference sequence). V was trimmed by 2 bases and J by 6 bases, leaving 10 bases between them. Some clones are missing from TCRdb's copy, which holds only in-frame ones; the method was immunoSEQ multiplex PCR. The sample gives tens of thousands of clones, roughly 91% of which show up once; less than 0.4% is in the top ten. As regards this clone: The antigen is undetermined.

Specimen: CD4+ or CD8+ T cells sorted from blood, collected in a trial of the OX40 agonist ivuxolimab. The chain employs TRBV10-1 and TRBJ2-2; a weak D match, TRBD2 (6 bases). This clonotype was sampled from an adult with an advanced solid tumor such as melanoma, head and neck, liver or kidney cancer. CDR3 protein: CASSERRAAGELFF. CDR3 sequence (DNA): TGCGCCAGCAGTGAGAGGAGGGCGGCCGGGGAGCTGTTTTTT.